This TCR beta chain was recorded in a study of OX40 agonist ivuxolimab in advanced cancers. CDR3 length: 14 amino acids. Deletions cut 0 bases from V and 3 bases from J, with 6 bases between. Germline V lookup: CDR1 SGHTA, CDR2 FQGNSA. Using immunoSEQ multiplex PCR, the repertoire was profiled, and TCRdb retains in-frame clones only, with some absent. The sample holds 50,000 to 70,000 clones, around 93% seen once. About this clone itself: The target antigen is unknown.

Notes on the study in general: Expanded peripheral T cell antigen specificity was not determined. Circulating CD4+ and CD8+ T cells showed clonal expansion by week 6 at 0.1 to 3.0 mg/kg. Expanded clones belonging to CD8+ T cells outnumbered, on average, those of CD4+.

The chain combines TRBV7-2 with TRBJ2-1; a possible D gene is TRBD2 (6 bases). The material was CD4+ or CD8+ T cells sorted from blood, obtained in a trial of the OX40 agonist ivuxolimab. The sequence was obtained from an adult with an advanced solid tumor such as melanoma, head and neck, liver or kidney cancer. CDR3 protein: CASSLAGGYNEQFF. The CDR3, as DNA: TGTGCCAGCAGCTTAGCGGGAGGCTACAATGAGCAGTTCTTC.